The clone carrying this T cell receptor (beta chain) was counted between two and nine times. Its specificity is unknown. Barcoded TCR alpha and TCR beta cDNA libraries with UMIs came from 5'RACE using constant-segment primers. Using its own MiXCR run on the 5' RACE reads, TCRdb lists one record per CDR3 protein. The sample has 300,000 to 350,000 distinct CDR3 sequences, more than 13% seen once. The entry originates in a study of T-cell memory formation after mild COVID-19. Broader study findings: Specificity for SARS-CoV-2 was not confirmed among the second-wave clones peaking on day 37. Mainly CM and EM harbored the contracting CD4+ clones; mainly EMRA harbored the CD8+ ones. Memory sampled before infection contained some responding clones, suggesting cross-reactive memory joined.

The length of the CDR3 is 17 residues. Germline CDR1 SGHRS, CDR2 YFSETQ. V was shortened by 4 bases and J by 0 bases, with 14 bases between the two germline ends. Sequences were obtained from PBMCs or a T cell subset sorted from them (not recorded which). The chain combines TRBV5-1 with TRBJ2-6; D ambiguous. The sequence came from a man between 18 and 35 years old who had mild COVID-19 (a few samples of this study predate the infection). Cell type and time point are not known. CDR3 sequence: CASSPTQRLSGANVLTF. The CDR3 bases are TGCGCCAGCAGCCCCACACAGAGGCTCTCTGGGGCCAACGTCCTGACTTTC.